This T cell receptor (beta chain) came from a study of blood T cell repertoires in COVID-19. At the level of the study: Nucleic acid was either cDNA or gDNA, and it came from T cells, B-cell-depleted T cells, or PBMCs.

This CDR3 is built from 15 residues. In germline, CDR1 is ENHRY, CDR2 SYGVKD. J gave up 6 bases and V 4 bases, and 10 bases lay outside the gene matches. As processed by the authors: Nucleated cell number was recorded as an estimate derived from reference gene primer amplification. The data were produced by immunoSEQ multiplex PCR, yet TCRdb's version contains in-frame clones alone and is incomplete. V and J calls and clone size come straight from that table; D and trimming were deduced from the DNA. The sample lists 150,000 to 200,000 clones; about 88% were seen once. This chain links TRBV10-3 with TRBJ2-7; 9 positions match TRBD2. What was sequenced was peripheral blood. The TCR was taken from a man younger than 35 who had recovered from COVID-19. The CDR3 nucleotides read TGTGCCATCAGTGCCCTAGCGGGGCCCGGGGTCGAGCAGTACTTC. Its protein product is CAISALAGPGVEQYF.